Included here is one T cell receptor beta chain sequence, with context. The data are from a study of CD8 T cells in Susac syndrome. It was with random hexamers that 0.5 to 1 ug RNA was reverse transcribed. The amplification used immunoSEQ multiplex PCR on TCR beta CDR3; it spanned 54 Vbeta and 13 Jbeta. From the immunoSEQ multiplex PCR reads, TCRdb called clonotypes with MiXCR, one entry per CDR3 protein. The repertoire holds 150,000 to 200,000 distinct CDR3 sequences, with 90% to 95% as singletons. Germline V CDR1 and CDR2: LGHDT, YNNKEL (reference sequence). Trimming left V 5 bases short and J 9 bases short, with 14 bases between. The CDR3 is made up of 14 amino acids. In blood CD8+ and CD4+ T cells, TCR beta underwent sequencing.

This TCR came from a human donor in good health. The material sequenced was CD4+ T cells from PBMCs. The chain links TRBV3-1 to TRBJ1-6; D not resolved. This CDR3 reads CASSVAETGSPLHF. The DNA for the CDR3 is TGTGCCAGCAGCGTAGCTGAAACGGGTTCACCCCTCCACTTT.